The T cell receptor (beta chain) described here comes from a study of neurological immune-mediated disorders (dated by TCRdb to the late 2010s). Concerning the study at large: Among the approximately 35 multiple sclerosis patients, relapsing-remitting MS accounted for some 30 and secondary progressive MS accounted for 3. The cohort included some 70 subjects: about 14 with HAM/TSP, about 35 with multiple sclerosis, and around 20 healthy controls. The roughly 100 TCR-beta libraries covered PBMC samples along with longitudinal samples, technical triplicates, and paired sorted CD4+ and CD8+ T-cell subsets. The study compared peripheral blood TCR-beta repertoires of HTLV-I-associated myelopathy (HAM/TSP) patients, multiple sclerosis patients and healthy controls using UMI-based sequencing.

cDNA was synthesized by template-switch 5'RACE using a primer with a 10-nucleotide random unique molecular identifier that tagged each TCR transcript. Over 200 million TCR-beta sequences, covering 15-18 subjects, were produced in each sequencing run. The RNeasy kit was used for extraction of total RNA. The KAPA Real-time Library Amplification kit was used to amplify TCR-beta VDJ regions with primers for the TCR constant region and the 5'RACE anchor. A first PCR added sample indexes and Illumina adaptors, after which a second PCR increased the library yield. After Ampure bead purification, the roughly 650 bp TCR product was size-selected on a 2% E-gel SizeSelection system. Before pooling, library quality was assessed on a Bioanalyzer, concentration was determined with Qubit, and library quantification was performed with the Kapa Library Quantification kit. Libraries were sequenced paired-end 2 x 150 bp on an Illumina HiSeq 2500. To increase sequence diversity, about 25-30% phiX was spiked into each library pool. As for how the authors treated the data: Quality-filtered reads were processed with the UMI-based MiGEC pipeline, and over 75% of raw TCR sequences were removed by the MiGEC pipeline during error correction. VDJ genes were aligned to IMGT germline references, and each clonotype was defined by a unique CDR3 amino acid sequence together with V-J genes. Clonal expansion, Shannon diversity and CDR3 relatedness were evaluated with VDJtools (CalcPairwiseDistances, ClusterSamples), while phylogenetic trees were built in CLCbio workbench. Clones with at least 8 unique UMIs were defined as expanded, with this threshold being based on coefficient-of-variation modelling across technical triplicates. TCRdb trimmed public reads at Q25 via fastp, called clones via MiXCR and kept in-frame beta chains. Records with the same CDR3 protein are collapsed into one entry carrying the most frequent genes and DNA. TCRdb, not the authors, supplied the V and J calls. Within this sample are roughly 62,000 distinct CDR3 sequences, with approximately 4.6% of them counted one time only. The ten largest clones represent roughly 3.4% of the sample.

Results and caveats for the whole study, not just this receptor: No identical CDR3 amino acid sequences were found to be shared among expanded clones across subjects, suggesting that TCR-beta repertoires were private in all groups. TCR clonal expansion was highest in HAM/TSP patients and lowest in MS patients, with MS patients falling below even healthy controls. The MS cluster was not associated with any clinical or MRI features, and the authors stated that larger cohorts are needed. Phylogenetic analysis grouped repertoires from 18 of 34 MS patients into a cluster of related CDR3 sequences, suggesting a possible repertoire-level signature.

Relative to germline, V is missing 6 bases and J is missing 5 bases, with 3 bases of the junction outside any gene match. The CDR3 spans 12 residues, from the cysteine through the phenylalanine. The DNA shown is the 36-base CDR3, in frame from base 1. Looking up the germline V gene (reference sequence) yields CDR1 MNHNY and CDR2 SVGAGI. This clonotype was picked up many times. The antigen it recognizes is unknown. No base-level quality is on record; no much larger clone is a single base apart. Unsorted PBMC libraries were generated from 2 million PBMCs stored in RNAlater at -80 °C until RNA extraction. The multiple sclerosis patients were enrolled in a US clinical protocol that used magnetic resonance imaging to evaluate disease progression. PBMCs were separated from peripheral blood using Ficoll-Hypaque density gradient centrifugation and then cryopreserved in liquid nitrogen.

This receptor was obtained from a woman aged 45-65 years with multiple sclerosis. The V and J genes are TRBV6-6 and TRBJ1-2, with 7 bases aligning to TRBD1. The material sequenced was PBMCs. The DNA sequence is TGTGCCAGCAGAGACAGGGTTTATGGCTACACCTTC. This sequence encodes CASRDRVYGYTF.